This T cell receptor beta chain was recovered during a study of radiation and T cells in renal cell carcinoma. Whole-study results and caveats: Pretreatment tumor biopsies were lacking, so baseline clonotypes are unknown.

Regarding time point: blood 4 weeks post-SBRT, at nephrectomy. Sample treatment: 15 Gy SBRT to primary tumor, nephrectomy 4 weeks later. Sequencing used immunoSEQ multiplex PCR; TCRdb keeps in-frame clones, though not all of them. In the table there are approximately 170,000 clones, about 87% of which are singletons. Trimming removed 4 bases from V and 0 bases from J, with 6 bases in between. From germline, CDR1 is SGHVS and CDR2 FQNEAQ. The CDR3 extends over 13 amino acids. As for this clone: As yet, its antigen is unknown.

The sequence derives from a woman aged 45-65 years with renal cell carcinoma. The sequenced sample was blood, obtained from a patient whose treatment included radiotherapy and nephrectomy. This sequence joins TRBV7-8 and TRBJ1-1; D is unclear. The CDR3 DNA sequence: TGTGCCAGCAGCTCCCGGATGAACACTGAAGCTTTCTTT. Translating it yields CASSSRMNTEAFF. The full variable domain, in which reference TRBV7-8 and TRBJ1-1 provide the parts outside the CDR3, is GAGVSQSPRYKVAKRGQDVALRCDPISGHVSLFWYQQALGQGPEFLTYFQNEAQLDKSGLPSDRFFAERPEGSVSTLKIQRTQQEDSAVYLCASSSRMNTEAFFGQGTRLTVV.